A single sample gave rise to the 6 T cell receptor beta chains below, sequenced in a study of beta chain features in type 1 diabetes. Investigators reverse transcribed all isolated RNA, so they sequenced expressed TCRB transcripts. Profiled with immunoSEQ multiplex PCR; TCRdb holds only in-frame clones, not every one. The sample lists more than 300,000 clones; less than 15% were seen once. The source material was naive CD4+ T cells from blood. The source of these receptors is a woman between 18 and 30 years old in good health.

This clone was seen a few times. The chain links TRBV5-1 to TRBJ2-5; maybe TRBD1 (6 bases). Looked up from germline, CDR1 is SGHRS and CDR2 is YFSETQ. This CDR3 spans 14 amino acids. V was cut by 3 bases and J by 4 bases, with 13 bases left in between. The CDR3 bases are TGCGCCAGCAGCTCCGCAGGGGCCCGAGAGACCCAGTACTTC. It encodes CASSSAGARETQYF.

The V call is TRBV5-1, the J call TRBJ2-5; 14 bases align to TRBD2. J gave up 4 bases and V 1 base, and 24 bases lay outside the gene matches. CDR3 length equals 23 residues. Germline loops: CDR1 SGHRS, CDR2 YFSETQ. This chain's CDR3 is CASSLTGFSTSGLAGVSGETQYF. The CDR3 DNA reads as TGCGCCAGCAGCTTGACAGGGTTCTCAACGTCGGGACTAGCGGGAGTGTCTGGAGAGACCCAGTACTTC. Supplemented by reference TRBV5-1 and TRBJ2-5, the full variable domain reads KAGVTQTPRYLIKTRGQQVTLSCSPISGHRSVSWYQQTPGQGLQFLFEYFSETQRNKGNFPGRFSGRQFSNSRSEMNVSTLELGDSALYLCASSLTGFSTSGLAGVSGETQYFGPGTRLLVL.

J is TRBJ2-7 and V is TRBV30, with a weak D call TRBD2 (6 bases). Germline V gives CDR1 GTSNPN, CDR2 SVGIG (reference sequence). Trimming removed 3 bases from V and 2 bases from J, with 11 bases in between. This CDR3 is built from 13 residues. The CDR3 nucleotides are TGTGCCTGGAGGCAGGAGGGCCCCTACGAGCAGTACTTC. Encoded protein: CAWRQEGPYEQYF.

There are a few counts of this clone. In the same sample, other DNA sequences code for this CDR3. The chain carries TRBV4-3 and TRBJ2-5; D is perhaps TRBD2 (6 bases). V was cut by 0 bases and J by 5 bases, with 7 bases left in between. Germline CDR1 and CDR2: LGHNA and YSLEER. The length of the CDR3 is 13 residues. The chain's CDR3 is CASSQDRGETQYF. CDR3 DNA: TGCGCCAGCAGCCAAGATCGGGGGGAGACCCAGTACTTC.

The chain is built from TRBV29-1 and TRBJ2-5, with TRBD1 as a possible D gene (5 bases). The CDR3 is 12 amino acids. Germline lookup yields CDR1 SQVTM and CDR2 ANQGSEA. V was cut by 5 bases and J by 2 bases, with 9 bases left in between. This CDR3 reads CSVKGWQETQYF. CDR3 DNA sequence: TGCAGCGTTAAGGGGTGGCAAGAGACCCAGTACTTC.

This clone has only a few counts. The rearrangement links TRBV6-5 to TRBJ1-1; no firm D call. From germline, CDR1 is MNHEY and CDR2 SVGAGI. The CDR3 length is 13 residues. V dropped 2 bases and J dropped 1 base, with 5 bases sitting between them. CDR3 region: CASSYLGNTEAFF. CDR3 sequence (DNA): TGTGCCAGCAGTTACCTCGGGAACACTGAAGCTTTCTTT.